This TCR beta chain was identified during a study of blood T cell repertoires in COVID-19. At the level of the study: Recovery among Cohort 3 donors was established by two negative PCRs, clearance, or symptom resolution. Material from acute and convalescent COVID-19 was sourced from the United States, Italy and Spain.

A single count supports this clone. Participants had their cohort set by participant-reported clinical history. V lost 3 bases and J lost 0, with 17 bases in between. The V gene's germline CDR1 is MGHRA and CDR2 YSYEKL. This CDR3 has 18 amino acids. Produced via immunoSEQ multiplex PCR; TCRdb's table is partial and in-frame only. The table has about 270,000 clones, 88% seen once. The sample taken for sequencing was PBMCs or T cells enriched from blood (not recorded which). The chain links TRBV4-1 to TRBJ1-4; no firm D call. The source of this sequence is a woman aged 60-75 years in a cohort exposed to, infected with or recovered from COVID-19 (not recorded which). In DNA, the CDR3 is TGCGCCAGCAGCCATCCTAGGGAGGGTTTGGCAACTAATGAAAAACTGTTTTTT. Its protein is CASSHPREGLATNEKLFF.